This T cell receptor (beta chain) was identified in a study of shared clonotypes between healthy human individuals (dated by TCRdb to 2018 to 2020). For context, the study as a whole: Three men and two women, aged 18 to 49 years, made up the cohort. To increase sequencing depth and limit assay-specific biases, TCR repertoire library preparation and sequencing were carried out by different laboratories using diverse techniques. Blood TCR repertoires of 5 or 6 healthy adults were deeply sequenced to estimate repertoire size and the extent of clonotype sharing between individuals. For each donor, CD4 naive and CD4 memory were each run on three plates, CD8 naive on two plates, and CD8 memory on one plate. Per donor, leukapheresis produced somewhere between about 0.94 and 9 billion PBMCs. Here is what the overall study found, with its caveats: Even with the large sequencing depth, rarefaction of the sorted-subset datasets indicated that sequencing was incomplete. Because the study included only a small number of donors, the genetic and exposure-history diversity represented was limited. Sampling was restricted to blood, and TCR repertoires in tissues likely differ from the TCR repertoires found in blood. Pairwise subsampling led to the expectation that sequencing depth would affect the degree of clonotype sharing among donors. When a few donors were compared, the shared fraction of clonotypes was roughly 4.8% for naive CD4, roughly 3.4% for naive CD8, roughly 2.5% for memory CD4, and under 0.5% for memory CD8. Naive subsets generally had larger estimated clonotype richness than memory subsets. Higher generation probabilities were observed for clonotypes shared by all four sorted-subset donors than for non-shared clonotypes.

Using the deep immunoSEQ assay, TCR CDR3 regions were amplified from genomic DNA by multiplex PCR. For each cell subset, the extracted genomic DNA was distributed evenly across all wells of several immunoSEQ 96-well plates, and each plate served as one replicate. For sorted subsets, 150 to 250 ng genomic DNA, equal to 30,000 or so T cell genomes, was loaded into each replicate PCR. Purified libraries were measured with a Qubit 3.0 fluorometer, size-checked on a Bioanalyzer 2100, and measured again with the KAPA Library Quantification kit. A separate single-read 150-cycle Illumina NextSeq 550 flow cell was used to sequence each immunoSEQ 96-well plate. The paper's processing steps were these. Because only junctional sequences without quality scores were contained in the immunoSEQ output, filtering matching that applied to full-length reads could not be performed. Sequences were annotated with PyIR, a Python wrapper for IgBLAST v1.9, using IMGT germline references to assign V/J genes and CDR3. Reads were removed for weak V/J assignments (E-value above 1e-6), missing CDR3, stop codons, out-of-frame junctions, or ambiguous translated residues. V3J clonotypes were defined as sequences sharing the same inferred V gene, J gene, and CDR3 amino acid sequence. Percentage overlap between repertoires was computed as shared unique clonotypes divided by the size of the smaller repertoire. Richness of each repertoire was evaluated using RTK rarefaction, the Chao1 estimator, and Recon v2.1 estimates of unobserved clonotypes. Generation probabilities for all TCRbeta clonotypes obtained by the gDNA method from a handful of donors were computed using OLGA. TCRdb retrieved this table from immuneACCESS and kept in-frame rearrangements only. Not all clones are present; in checked studies, unresolved V genes account for under half, and no reason is known for the remainder. That table furnishes V, J and clone size, whereas the DNA furnished D and trimming. This sample lists about 770,000 clones; 55% to 75% were detected once. The ten biggest clones cover 1.8% of the sample.

Donors were healthy HIV-negative adults with no recently reported acute infections or vaccinations. Every donor was a Caucasian adult living in Nashville, Tennessee, USA. CD4+ T cells were enriched by magnetic negative selection; naive cells were then positively selected on CD45RA, and the negative fraction formed the memory subset. Blood was obtained by leukapheresis, after which PBMCs were separated by Ficoll-Histopaque density gradient centrifugation and cryopreserved in liquid nitrogen vapor phase. Purity and quantity of every magnetically sorted T cell population were checked by analytical flow cytometry. From each sorted fraction, genomic DNA was isolated and quantified by UV absorbance on a Nanodrop 2000c. The CDR3 runs 14 amino acids, cysteine and phenylalanine included. This entry keeps only the CDR3 DNA: 42 bases, framed from base 1. CDR1 SGHVS and CDR2 FQNEAQ were looked up in the germline V gene. The V end gives up 4 bases and the J end 5 bases, leaving 3 bases in the junction not matched to a gene.

Note on this clone: Its target antigen remains unknown. No base qualities exist here, and no much larger clone lies one base off it.

The chain uses TRBV7-8 and TRBJ1-5, with 9 junctional bases fitting TRBD1. Sequenced: memory CD4+ T cells sorted from blood. The cell subset or site label on this specimen signifies: CD45RA-negative fraction. The receptor's source is a young woman in good health. This receptor has the CDR3 CASSYRDRDQPQHF. The sequenced DNA: TGTGCCAGCAGCTACCGGGACAGGGATCAGCCCCAGCATTTT.